The 22 T cell receptor beta chains presented below share a single source sample, sequenced in a study of spatial heterogeneity in lung cancer. Time point defined: sample taken at primary tumor resection. The sequenced material consisted of unsorted whole RNA from tumor, nontumor lung or frozen PBMC. TCRdb re-called the 5' RACE reads with MiXCR, one entry per CDR3 protein. The table shows roughly 8,000 distinct CDR3 sequences, with 7.5% to 10% occurring only once. Sequences were derived from PBMCs, sampled at surgery. The receptors were gathered from a male donor with early-stage non-small cell lung cancer.

This clonotype came up many times. A library made for alpha chains picked up this beta chain off target, so its size means little. The rearrangement uses TRBV5-1 and TRBJ1-5; the match to TRBD1 covers 9 bases. The CDR3 has 15 amino acids. Per germline, CDR1 SGHRS and CDR2 YFSETQ. The V segment lost 0 bases and the J segment 4 bases; nucleotides outside the gene matches: 2. The CDR3 loop reads CASSLGGQGNQPQHF. In nucleotides, the CDR3 is TGCGCCAGCAGCTTGGGGGGACAGGGAAATCAGCCCCAGCATTTT. The full variable domain, with the rest looked up from reference TRBV5-1 and TRBJ1-5, is KAGVTQTPRYLIKTRGQQVTLSCSPISGHRSVSWYQQTPGQGLQFLFEYFSETQRNKGNFPGRFSGRQFSNSRSEMNVSTLELGDSALYLCASSLGGQGNQPQHFGDGTRLSIL.

This clonotype was observed at least ten times. This beta chain appears as a stray read in a library generated for alpha chains; its size is not informative. The gene calls are TRBV4-2 and TRBJ2-3, with 12 bases identical to TRBD2. The V gene's germline CDR1 is LGHNA and CDR2 YNFKEQ. This CDR3 has 17 residues. The V gene end was trimmed by 0 bases and the J gene end by 3 bases; junction bases not matched to a gene: 4. The CDR3 coding sequence is TGTGCCAGCAGCCAAGAAGCAGGACTAGCGGGAACAGATACGCAGTATTTT. The encoded protein is CASSQEAGLAGTDTQYF.

This clonotype is termed medium-sized (0.01 to 0.1%). The library was prepared for alpha chains; this beta chain is a stray read, so its frequency means little. This sequence joins TRBV7-9 and TRBJ2-2; TRBD2 matches 13 bases. V trimming: 1 base; J trimming: 7 bases; junction bases outside the gene matches: 3. Germline assignment: CDR1 SEHNR and CDR2 FQNEAQ (reference sequence). This CDR3 has 16 amino acids. The CDR3 DNA reads as TGTGCCAGCAGCTTAGGGACTAGCGGGAGCGGCGGGGAGCTGTTTTTT. Its protein product is CASSLGTSGSGGELFF.

Only a few counts were recorded for this clonotype. A library made for alpha chains picked up this beta chain off target, so its size means little. The rearrangement links TRBV4-1 to TRBJ1-1; perhaps TRBD1 as D (5 bases). CDR3 size: 15 residues. V dropped 1 base and J dropped 4 bases, with 13 bases sitting between them. Germline CDR1 and CDR2: MGHRA and YSYEKL. CDR3 sequence reads: CASSQGGRAGTEAFF. For the CDR3, the DNA is TGCGCCAGCAGCCAAGGAGGCAGGGCCGGCACTGAAGCTTTCTTT.

The table lists this clonotype with many counts. A read error may account for a junction end that differs from germline. Within a library made for alpha chains, this beta chain is off target, and its count is uninformative. This chain links TRBV23-1 with TRBJ2-5; D remains unclear. TRBV23-1 is treated as an ORF (open reading frame) with a function not yet certain. The CDR3 has 13 amino acids. CDR3 in DNA: TGCGCCAGCAGCCAATGGATCCAAGAGACCCAGTACTTC. Residues: CASSQWIQETQYF.

This clonotype was counted ten times or more. This beta chain is a stray read from a library made for alpha chains; its abundance is not meaningful. The V gene is TRBV7-2, the J gene TRBJ2-5, with D hard to call. The germline CDR1 and CDR2 sequences are SGHTA and FQGNSA. V was trimmed by 4 bases and J by 5 bases, leaving 11 bases between them. This CDR3 has 13 amino acids. CDR3 nucleotide sequence: TGTGCCAGCAGCTCGCCCCCTGTGGAGACCCAGTACTTC. Its translation is CASSSPPVETQYF.

At least ten counts were recorded for this clonotype. Because this beta chain is a stray read in a library intended to capture alpha chains, its abundance should not be given much weight. This chain links TRBV23-1 with TRBJ2-3; D remains unclear. TRBV23-1 is sorted into the ORF group, with uncertain function. This CDR3 has 18 residues. The V end lost 0 bases, the J end lost 5 bases, and 21 bases lay between the germline ends. DNA of the CDR3: TGCGCCAGCAGTCAATCCACGGACCCCAATTGGCGAAGAGATACGCAGTATTTT. Translated, it gives CASSQSTDPNWRRDTQYF.

The table lists this clonotype with many counts. Since it is a stray read in a library aimed at alpha chains, this beta chain has a size that is not meaningful. The V gene is TRBV2, the J gene TRBJ1-5; no reliable D call. The CDR3 covers 13 residues. V was trimmed by 4 bases and J by 4 bases, leaving 8 bases between them. The germline CDR1 and CDR2 sequences are SNHLY and FYNNEI. The CDR3 DNA is TGTGCCAGCAGTGTGGCCGGTAATCAGCCCCAGCATTTT. This codes for CASSVAGNQPQHF. The full variable domain, in which reference TRBV2 and TRBJ1-5 provide the parts outside the CDR3, is EPEVTQTPSHQVTQMGQEVILRCVPISNHLYFYWYRQILGQKVEFLVSFYNNEISEKSEIFDDQFSVERPDGSNFTLKIRSTKLEDSAMYFCASSVAGNQPQHFGDGTRLSIL.

Ten or more counts support this clonotype. The size of this beta chain means little, since it is a stray read in a library made for alpha chains. The V and J genes are TRBV11-2 and TRBJ2-2; TRBD1 matches at 8 bases. The germline V gene encodes CDR1 SGHAT and CDR2 FQNNGV. Germline trimming cut 4 bases from V and 4 bases from J; bases unmatched to any gene: 5. This CDR3 has 15 amino acids. The CDR3 DNA sequence: TGTGCCAGCAGCTATGGACAGGGAGGCACCGGGGAGCTGTTTTTT. Its protein product is CASSYGQGGTGELFF.

This clonotype has a count of ten or more. For a library built for alpha chains, this beta chain is a stray read; little rests on its size. V and J are TRBV12-3 or TRBV12-4 and TRBJ1-5, with unresolved D. The CDR3 sequence is 12 residues long. V was pared by 3 bases and J by 5 bases, with 5 bases between. The CDR3 region is CASSLGDQPQHF. CDR3 coding DNA: TGTGCCAGCAGTTTGGGAGATCAGCCCCAGCATTTT.

This clonotype has ten or more counts. Being off target in a library aimed at alpha chains, this beta chain has a size of little meaning. The chain combines TRBV7-9 with TRBJ2-4; D unclear. Germline V CDR1 and CDR2: SEHNR, FQNEAQ (reference sequence). V was shortened by 2 bases and J by 0 bases, with 11 bases between the two germline ends. The length of the CDR3 is 16 residues. CDR3 sequence reads: CASSLSGSKAKNIQYF. CDR3 DNA sequence: TGTGCCAGCAGCTTATCAGGATCTAAAGCCAAAAACATTCAGTACTTC. Looking up the rest from reference TRBV7-9 and TRBJ2-4 gives the full variable domain: DTGVSQNPRHKITKRGQNVTFRCDPISEHNRLYWYRQTLGQGPEFLTYFQNEAQLEKSRLLSDRFSAERPKGSFSTLEIQRTEQGDSAMYLCASSLSGSKAKNIQYFGAGTRLSVL.

On this clonotype itself: This beta chain represents an off-target read in a library built for alpha chains; its size is of limited meaning. The chain is built from TRBV19 and TRBJ1-5; TRBD1 matches 8 bases. The V gene's germline CDR1 is LNHDA and CDR2 SQIVND (reference sequence). The junction had 7 bases not matched to a gene; V was cut back by 4 bases and J by 5 bases. The CDR3 length is 15 residues. In DNA form, the CDR3 reads TGTGCCAGTAGTACCGGACAGGGCGCCGATCAGCCCCAGCATTTT. This encodes CASSTGQGADQPQHF.

This clonotype was counted at least ten times. An end of the junction does not agree with germline; a read error may underlie this. This beta chain lies outside the target of a library built for alpha chains; its clone size means little. CDR3 nucleotide sequence: TGCGCCAGCAGCTTTAACAGTGATCAACCCCAGCATTTT. It is translated as CASSFNSDQPQHF. This rearrangement joins TRBV5-1 to TRBJ1-5; no clear D gene. The CDR3 consists of 13 residues. Germline values: CDR1 SGHRS, CDR2 YFSETQ.

Regarding this clonotype: Just one base apart from a much larger clone, this may be a read error. This beta chain was picked up by a library intended for alpha chains and is off target, so its count carries little meaning. This sequence joins TRBV29-1 and TRBJ2-1, with D possibly being TRBD1 (6 bases). CDR1 and CDR2 from the germline V gene are SQVTM and ANQGSEA. This CDR3 contains 10 residues. CDR3 bases: TGCAGCGTTAAAGATCAGGGGCTATTCTTC. Its protein is CSVKDQGLFF.

Many counts were recorded for this clonotype. For a library built for alpha chains, this beta chain is a stray read; little rests on its size. The chain couples TRBV27 to TRBJ2-1, with 12 bases aligning to TRBD2. From germline, CDR1 is MNHEY and CDR2 SMNVEV (reference sequence). The CDR3 extends over 15 amino acids. The V and J ends lost 6 bases and 9 bases, in that order; junction bases with no gene match: 9. The CDR3 region is CASRLLAGGFVEQFF. The CDR3 DNA sequence: TGTGCCAGCAGACTACTAGCGGGAGGTTTTGTTGAGCAGTTCTTC.

This clonotype showed up just a few times. This beta chain is off target for a library built for alpha chains, so its abundance means little. J is TRBJ2-1 and V is TRBV7-4, with D maybe TRBD2 (6 bases). Deletions cut 2 bases from V and 15 bases from J, with 17 bases between. Germline values: CDR1 SGHVT, CDR2 SQSDAQ. The CDR3 runs 13 residues. The CDR3 reads CASSLTEGRLRFF. The CDR3 DNA sequence: TGTGCCAGCAGCTTAACCGAAGGGAGGCTCCGGTTCTTC.

The table lists this clonotype with a few counts. This beta chain was picked up by a library intended for alpha chains and is off target, so its count carries little meaning. The genes are TRBV3-1 and TRBJ2-2; D is possibly TRBD2 (5 bases). The germline V gene has CDR1 LGHDT and CDR2 YNNKEL (reference sequence). This CDR3 contains 14 residues. The V end lost 8 bases, the J end lost 4 bases, and 14 bases lay between the germline ends. The chain's CDR3 is CASGWAEGTGELFF. In DNA, the CDR3 is TGTGCCAGCGGCTGGGCCGAGGGCACCGGGGAGCTGTTTTTT.

This clonotype showed up many times. Found in a library prepared for alpha chains, this beta chain is an off-target read, and its abundance has little meaning. The chain employs TRBV27 and TRBJ1-5, with 12 bases lining up with TRBD1. Germline CDR1 and CDR2: MNHEY and SMNVEV (reference sequence). Losses at the gene ends were 5 bases for V and 11 bases for J; bases not matched to a gene: 13. The CDR3 has 16 residues. The CDR3 loop reads CASSPLGTGGVWAQHF. In nucleotides, the CDR3 is TGTGCCAGCAGTCCACTTGGGACAGGGGGCGTTTGGGCCCAGCATTTT.

This clonotype occurred a few times. This beta chain turned up in a library designed for alpha chains; as an off-target read, its abundance says little. J is TRBJ1-5 and V is TRBV20-1; D is possibly TRBD1 (5 bases). Per the germline V gene, CDR1 is DFQATT and CDR2 is SNEGSKA (reference sequence). V lost 0 bases to trimming and J lost 5 bases, with 14 bases between them. CDR3 length equals 15 residues. CDR3: CSARDAGRSDQPQHF. The CDR3 nucleotides are TGCAGTGCTAGAGATGCAGGGCGCTCGGATCAGCCCCAGCATTTT.

The sample holds many counts of this clonotype. This beta chain is off target for a library built for alpha chains, so its abundance means little. The chain uses TRBV5-1 and TRBJ2-1; D assignment may be TRBD1 or TRBD2 (5 bases each). V was cut by 6 bases and J by 5 bases, with 18 bases left in between. Germline CDR1 and CDR2: SGHRS and YFSETQ. This CDR3 spans 15 amino acids. The CDR3 sequence is CASTPLPGTHNEQFF. In DNA form, the CDR3 reads TGCGCCAGCACCCCATTACCCGGGACCCACAATGAGCAGTTCTTC.

A remark on this clonotype: Being off target in a library aimed at alpha chains, this beta chain has a size of little meaning. The chain has TRBV7-3 and TRBJ1-2, with TRBD1 matching 7 bases. Germline V gives CDR1 SGHTA, CDR2 FQGTGA. With V trimmed by 5 bases and J by 7 bases, 10 bases remained unmatched. The CDR3 has 14 residues. The DNA of the CDR3 is TGTGCCAGCAGCCCAAACGACAGGGCTGGTGGCTACACCTTC. Its protein product is CASSPNDRAGGYTF.

This clonotype was counted ten times or more. This beta chain is a stray sequence in a library constructed for alpha chains; its clone size is not meaningful. The CDR3 region has the DNA TGTGCCAGCAGTATTCTCGGGATTGGACAGCCCCAGCATTTT. This translates into CASSILGIGQPQHF. The chain has TRBV12-3 or TRBV12-4 and TRBJ1-5; no firm D call. V was shortened by 5 bases and J by 7 bases, with 15 bases between the two germline ends. The CDR3 loop spans 14 amino acids.